Following are 3 T cell receptor beta chains from one sample sequenced in a study of shared T cell receptors in the human thymus. TCRdb's table, derived via immunoSEQ multiplex PCR, lists solely in-frame clones and lacks some. The table includes roughly 710,000 clones, over 75% detected once. These same records also appear under a second study, on human thymus T cells.

Sequenced sample: thymocytes. The receptors were sampled from a girl less than two years old with a congenital heart defect.

J is TRBJ1-2 and V is TRBV6-1, with D possibly matching TRBD1 (5 bases). The germline V and J ends were trimmed by 7 bases and 0 bases, with 9 bases remaining between them. This CDR3 contains 13 residues. Looked up from germline, CDR1 is MNHNS and CDR2 is SASEGT. CDR3 protein: CASIPGTNYGYTF. In DNA form, the CDR3 reads TGTGCCAGCATCCCAGGGACTAACTATGGCTACACCTTC.

The chain uses TRBV6-5 and TRBJ1-2; 7 positions match TRBD1. V lost 6 bases and J lost 4; bases outside the gene matches: 11. The CDR3 covers 15 residues. Germline CDR1 MNHEY, CDR2 SVGAGI. CDR3 sequence: CASSSDDRAAYGYTF. Here the CDR3 DNA reads TGTGCCAGCAGCTCTGACGACAGGGCCGCCTATGGCTACACCTTC.

The J gene is TRBJ1-1, the V gene TRBV29-1, with unresolved D. V was shortened by 6 bases and J by 6 bases, with 17 bases between the two germline ends. The CDR3 totals 13 residues. Germline CDR1 reads SQVTM; CDR2 reads ANQGSEA. CDR3 loop: CSVELPPGPEAFF. The CDR3 DNA is TGCAGCGTCGAACTCCCCCCTGGGCCTGAAGCTTTCTTT.